A selection of T cell receptor beta chains follows, all from one sample in a study of blood T cell repertoires in COVID-19. Measured with immunoSEQ multiplex PCR; TCRdb has only the in-frame clones, and not every one. The table records 100,000 to 150,000 clones, roughly nine tenths of them present only once. The sequenced sample consisted of peripheral blood. These receptors were taken from a woman aged 70-85 years with COVID-19, enrolled during active disease. Both conserved end residues are part of each CDR3. D genes are given only for firm matches. The size field is filled for only some rows; it gives once, few, many or a size class.

clone_size j_call cdr3_length d_call v_call cdr3_aa cdr3_nt
NA TRBJ1-2 10 NA TRBV27 CASSLEGYTF TGTGCCAGCAGTTTAGAGGGCTACACCTTC
once TRBJ2-7 11 NA TRBV28 CASSSVYEQYF TGTGCCAGCAGTTCCGTTTACGAGCAGTACTTC
NA TRBJ1-4 15 NA TRBV7-9 CASSLGSATNEKLFF TGTGCCAGCAGCTTAGGTTCAGCAACTAATGAAAAACTGTTTTTT
once TRBJ1-3 16 NA TRBV3-1/TRBV3-2 CASSQGLTLIFNTIYF TGTGCCAGCAGCCAAGGACTCACCCTTATTTTTAACACCATATATTTT
few TRBJ2-3 16 TRBD1 TRBV3-1/TRBV3-2 CASSREGARASDTQYF TGTGCCAGCAGCCGAGAGGGGGCGAGGGCCTCAGATACGCAGTATTTT
NA TRBJ1-6 17 NA TRBV27 CASSLYPPTGSNSPLHF TGTGCCAGCAGTTTATATCCCCCGACAGGATCGAATTCACCCCTCCACTTT
few TRBJ2-7 15 NA TRBV18 CASSPSAIGSYEQYF TGTGCCAGCTCACCCTCTGCGATCGGGTCCTACGAGCAGTACTTC
NA TRBJ1-6 14 TRBD1 TRBV6-5 CASSHGQGGSPLHF TGTGCCAGCAGTCATGGACAGGGCGGTTCACCCCTCCACTTT
NA TRBJ2-5 13 NA TRBV11-2 CASSLGRQETQYF TGTGCCAGCAGCTTAGGGCGGCAAGAGACCCAGTACTTC
NA TRBJ1-5 14 TRBD1 TRBV30 CAWGQGDGYQPQHF TGTGCCTGGGGACAGGGGGATGGGTATCAGCCCCAGCATTTT
few TRBJ2-7 12 NA TRBV18 CASSPEGGEQYF TGTGCCAGCTCACCAGAAGGGGGTGAGCAGTACTTC
NA TRBJ2-7 13 NA TRBV6-4 CASSDGRAYEQYF TGTGCCAGCAGTGACGGGAGAGCCTACGAGCAGTACTTC
few TRBJ1-5 15 TRBD1 TRBV5-1 CASRWGTGGNQPQHF TGCGCCAGCAGGTGGGGAACAGGGGGCAATCAGCCCCAGCATTTT
NA TRBJ2-7 19 TRBD1 TRBV28 CASSAPGQGPLYNLYEQYF TGTGCCAGCAGTGCGCCCGGACAGGGGCCCCTTTATAACCTCTACGAGCAGTACTTC
NA TRBJ2-2 20 NA TRBV23-1 CASSHRQSKLSPARPGELFF TGCGCCAGCAGTCATCGACAGTCTAAACTCTCCCCCGCAAGACCCGGGGAGCTGTTTTTT
NA TRBJ2-3 15 TRBD2 TRBV9 CASSAASGGPDTQYF TGTGCCAGCAGCGCGGCTAGCGGGGGCCCAGATACGCAGTATTTT
NA TRBJ2-7 14 NA TRBV11-2 CASSLVLEYYEQYF TGTGCCAGCAGCTTAGTTCTGGAGTACTACGAGCAGTACTTC
NA TRBJ2-5 14 TRBD1 TRBV2 CASSKGAEQETQYF TGTGCCAGCAGTAAGGGGGCGGAGCAAGAGACCCAGTACTTC
once TRBJ2-5 16 TRBD2 TRBV7-9 CASSSTSGGLQETQYF TGTGCCAGCAGCTCCACTAGCGGGGGGCTGCAAGAGACCCAGTACTTC
NA TRBJ2-1 15 TRBD2 TRBV10-2 CASGPTSGGYNEQFF TGCGCCAGCGGCCCGACTAGCGGGGGGTACAATGAGCAGTTCTTC
NA TRBJ1-1 16 NA TRBV6-6 CASRPGGGAMNTEAFF TGTGCCAGCAGACCGGGGGGAGGGGCAATGAACACTGAAGCTTTCTTT
NA TRBJ2-2 14 TRBD1 TRBV5-1 CASSLDRGTGELFF TGCGCCAGCAGCTTGGACAGGGGTACCGGGGAGCTGTTTTTT
NA TRBJ1-6 14 TRBD1 TRBV6-6 CASRGMDRNSPLHF TGTGCCAGCAGGGGCATGGACAGGAATTCACCCCTCCACTTT
NA TRBJ1-6 15 NA TRBV18 CASSTDNSYNSPLHF TGTGCCAGCTCAACCGACAACTCCTATAATTCACCCCTCCACTTT
NA TRBJ1-2 14 NA TRBV28 CASSSWTVNYGYTF TGTGCCAGCAGTTCGTGGACAGTCAACTATGGCTACACCTTC
NA TRBJ2-1 16 NA TRBV28 CASSSGDGLHYNEQFF TGTGCCAGCAGTTCGGGGGACGGTTTACACTACAATGAGCAGTTCTTC
NA TRBJ1-2 14 NA TRBV6-5 CAGQANTGSYGYTF TGTGCCGGCCAAGCGAACACGGGTAGCTATGGCTACACCTTC
NA TRBJ1-1 12 TRBD1 TRBV28 CATRDREWAAFF TGTGCCACCCGGGACAGGGAGTGGGCAGCTTTCTTT
NA TRBJ1-3 15 NA TRBV5-1 CASSLESRSGNTIYF TGCGCCAGCAGCCTGGAGAGTCGCTCTGGAAACACCATATATTTT
NA TRBJ2-3 12 NA TRBV11-2 CASSRDTDTQYF TGTGCCAGCAGCAGAGATACAGATACGCAGTATTTT
NA TRBJ1-6 16 NA TRBV7-2 CASSPGWSSYNSPLHF TGTGCCAGCAGCCCTGGATGGAGCTCCTATAATTCACCCCTCCACTTT
NA TRBJ1-3 16 NA TRBV3-1/TRBV3-2 CASSQEDRVPGNTIYF TGTGCCAGCAGCCAAGAAGACAGAGTCCCTGGAAACACCATATATTTT
once TRBJ2-7 14 NA TRBV6-5 CASRGGQGGYEQYF TGTGCCAGCAGAGGAGGACAGGGAGGGTACGAGCAGTACTTC
NA TRBJ1-1 15 NA TRBV27 CASSNEGVAETEAFF TGTGCCAGCAGTAACGAGGGGGTTGCGGAGACTGAAGCTTTCTTT
NA TRBJ1-4 16 TRBD1 TRBV10-3 CAISESIGTGNEKLFF TGTGCCATCAGTGAGTCGATCGGGACAGGAAATGAAAAACTGTTTTTT
NA TRBJ1-4 14 NA TRBV19 CASAQQGVGEKLFF TGTGCCAGTGCTCAACAGGGTGTCGGGGAAAAACTGTTTTTT
NA TRBJ2-7 15 NA TRBV5-4 CASSLGWASSYEQYF TGTGCCAGCAGCTTGGGTTGGGCTTCCTCCTACGAGCAGTACTTC
NA TRBJ1-3 13 NA TRBV9 CASSPSDGNTIYF TGTGCCAGCAGCCCCAGCGATGGAAACACCATATATTTT
NA TRBJ1-3 14 NA TRBV6-5 CASTARVEGNTIYF TGTGCCAGCACAGCCAGGGTGGAAGGAAACACCATATATTTT
NA TRBJ1-5 14 NA TRBV9 CASSVGRENQPQHF TGTGCCAGCAGCGTCGGGCGGGAAAATCAGCCCCAGCATTTT
NA TRBJ2-1 14 NA TRBV28 CASWMASVGNEQFF TGTGCCAGCTGGATGGCTAGCGTTGGCAATGAGCAGTTCTTC
NA TRBJ1-6 15 NA TRBV2 CASRAGTNDNSPLHF TGTGCCAGCAGAGCCGGGACAAATGATAATTCACCCCTCCACTTT
NA TRBJ1-3 12 NA TRBV10-3 CAITGAGNTIYF TGTGCCATCACAGGGGCTGGAAACACCATATATTTT
once TRBJ1-4 13 TRBD1 TRBV3-1/TRBV3-2 CASQQGSSEKLFF TGTGCCAGCCAACAGGGGAGCTCGGAAAAACTGTTTTTT
NA TRBJ1-5 14 NA TRBV5-8 CASSLISSNQPQHF TGTGCCAGCAGCTTGATCAGTAGCAATCAGCCCCAGCATTTT
NA TRBJ2-1 12 NA TRBV12-3/TRBV12-4 CASRGTGDREFF TGTGCCAGCAGGGGGACGGGGGATAGGGAGTTCTTC
NA TRBJ1-2 13 NA TRBV30 CAWSENRQFGYTF TGTGCCTGGAGTGAAAACCGACAGTTCGGCTACACCTTC